In this sample, the clone carrying this TCR beta chain turned up a few times. Its cognate antigen is unknown. This table comes from immunoSEQ multiplex PCR, and its TCRdb copy is limited to in-frame clones, with some not included. In the table there are 66,000 or so clones, approximately 85% of which are singletons. The source of the sample is a study of T cell responses to AZD1222 COVID-19 vaccine. Study-wide results and limits: Elevations in Spike-specific TCR breadth and depth followed administration of two AZD1222 doses. No day 14 peak samples; only post-peak repertoires were characterized. Regions 160-218 and 743-854 held dominance among vaccine-associated CD4 TCRs, which spanned spike.

The sequence came from an adult in good health. Sequencing was performed on peripheral blood, taken on day 0 of MenACWY control vaccination.

DNA for the CDR3: TGTGCCAGCAGTGACCGGGACGGTCCAAACAATGAGCAGTTCTTC. Residues: CASSDRDGPNNEQFF. This chain joins TRBV6-1 and TRBJ2-1, with D perhaps given as TRBD1 or TRBD2 (5 bases each). Looked up from germline, CDR1 is MNHNS and CDR2 is SASEGT. V was pared by 3 bases and J by 5 bases, with 14 bases between. The CDR3 contains 15 residues.